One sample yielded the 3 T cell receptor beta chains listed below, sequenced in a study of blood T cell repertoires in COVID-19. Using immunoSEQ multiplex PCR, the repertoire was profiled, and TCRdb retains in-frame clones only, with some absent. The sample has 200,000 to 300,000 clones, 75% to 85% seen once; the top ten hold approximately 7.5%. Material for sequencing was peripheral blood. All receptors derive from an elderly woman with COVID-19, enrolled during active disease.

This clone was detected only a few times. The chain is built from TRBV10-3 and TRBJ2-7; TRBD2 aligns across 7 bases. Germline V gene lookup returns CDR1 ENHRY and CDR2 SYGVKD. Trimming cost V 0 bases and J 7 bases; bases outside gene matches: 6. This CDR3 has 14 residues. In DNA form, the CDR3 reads TGTGCCATCAGTGAGTCGCGGGGGTCCATGGAGCAGTACTTC. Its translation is CAISESRGSMEQYF.

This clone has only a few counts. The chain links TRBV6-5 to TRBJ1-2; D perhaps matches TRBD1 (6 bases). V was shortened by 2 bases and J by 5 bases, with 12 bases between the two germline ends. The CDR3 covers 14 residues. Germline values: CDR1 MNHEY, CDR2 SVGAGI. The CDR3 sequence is CASSYGPRGYGYTF. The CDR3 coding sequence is TGTGCCAGCAGTTACGGGCCCAGGGGATATGGCTACACCTTC.

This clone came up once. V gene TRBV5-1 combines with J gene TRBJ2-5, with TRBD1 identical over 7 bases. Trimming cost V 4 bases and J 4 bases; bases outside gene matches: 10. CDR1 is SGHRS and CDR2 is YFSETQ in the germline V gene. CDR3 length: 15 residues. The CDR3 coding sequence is TGCGCCAGCAGCATACTGACAGGGATAGGAGAGACCCAGTACTTC. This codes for CASSILTGIGETQYF.